Shown below are 14 T cell receptor beta chains from a single sample sequenced in a study of radiation and T cells in renal cell carcinoma. Method: immunoSEQ multiplex PCR; TCRdb's copy keeps in-frame clones and lacks some. This repertoire shows 45,000 to 55,000 clones, more than 80% found once; its top ten account for about 30%. Described time point: blood 2 weeks post-SBRT. Regarding treatment: 15 Gy SBRT to primary tumor, nephrectomy 4 weeks later. The sequencing used blood, collected from a patient whose treatment included radiotherapy and nephrectomy. These receptors originate from a woman in her seventies with renal cell carcinoma.

In its sample, this clone was seen a few times. The chain uses TRBV19 and TRBJ1-1; the D is unclear. Germline CDR1 LNHDA, CDR2 SQIVND (reference sequence). The length of the CDR3 is 18 residues. V was shortened by 1 base and J by 4 bases, with 22 bases between the two germline ends. Written as DNA, the CDR3 is TGTGCCAGTAGTATAGCGGCCTTGGGGTTTGGAAGCTTCACTGAAGCTTTCTTT. This encodes CASSIAALGFGSFTEAFF. Full variable domain (missing parts from reference TRBV19 and TRBJ1-1): DGGITQSPKYLFRKEGQNVTLSCEQNLNHDAMYWYRQDPGQGLRLIYYSQIVNDFQKGDIAEGYSVSREKKESFPLTVTSAQKNPTAFYLCASSIAALGFGSFTEAFFGQGTRLTVV.

V usage is TRBV6-1 and J usage is TRBJ2-3; D is tentatively TRBD1 or TRBD2 (5 bases each). The length of the CDR3 is 13 residues. Deletions cut 7 bases from V and 1 base from J, with 9 bases between. The V gene's germline CDR1 is MNHNS and CDR2 SASEGT. In nucleotides, the CDR3 is TGTGCCAGCAAGGTGGGGGGCACAGATACGCAGTATTTT. It is translated as CASKVGGTDTQYF.

V and J are TRBV2 and TRBJ1-2; TRBD1 matches 8 bases. This CDR3 is 15 amino acids long. Germline CDR1 and CDR2: SNHLY and FYNNEI. V trimming: 5 bases; J trimming: 4 bases; junction bases outside the gene matches: 9. The CDR3 reads CASSYSGQGSYGYTF. In nucleotides, the CDR3 is TGTGCCAGCAGTTACTCTGGACAGGGATCCTATGGCTACACCTTC.

The CDR3 region has the DNA TGTGCCAGCAACCGGGGGGGATACAACCAAGAGACCCAGTACTTC. This translates into CASNRGGYNQETQYF. The V call is TRBV2, the J call TRBJ2-5; 8 bases fit TRBD2. The V gene's germline CDR1 is SNHLY and CDR2 FYNNEI. V lost 7 bases to trimming and J lost 0 bases; unmatched junction nucleotides: 7. This CDR3 region has 15 residues.

The genes are TRBV5-1 and TRBJ2-5, with 7 bases matching TRBD1. The CDR3 sequence is 14 residues long. The germline gives CDR1 SGHRS, CDR2 YFSETQ. The trim removed 6 bases at V and 5 bases at J, leaving 10 bases unmatched. The CDR3 region is CASTGQSSLETQYF. For the CDR3, the DNA is TGCGCCAGCACGGGACAGTCGTCCTTGGAGACCCAGTACTTC.

This clone was detected a few times. The gene calls are TRBV30 and TRBJ1-5; D is undetermined. V was pared by 6 bases and J by 3 bases, with 9 bases between. This CDR3 is built from 12 residues. CDR1 is GTSNPN and CDR2 is SVGIG in the germline V gene (reference sequence). The CDR3 DNA is TGTGCCTGCTCAGATACCAATCAGCCCCAGCATTTT. This sequence encodes CACSDTNQPQHF.

The V gene is TRBV19, the J gene TRBJ2-7; either TRBD1 or TRBD2 may fit D (5 bases each). Germline V gene sequence: CDR1 LNHDA, CDR2 SQIVND (reference sequence). This CDR3 region has 15 residues. V gave up 2 bases and J gave up 3 bases, with 14 bases separating them. DNA for the CDR3: TGTGCCAGTAGTATAAACCGGGACGGATACTACGAGCAGTACTTC. This gives the protein CASSINRDGYYEQYF.

This clone was found once. The genes are TRBV29-1 and TRBJ2-5; 10 bases map to TRBD1. Gene TRBJ2-7 matches the end of the DNA better, so the J call may be wrong. The CDR3 spans 13 residues. Germline-derived CDR1 and CDR2 are SQVTM and ANQGSEA. CDR3 amino acids: CSVWDRGVSEQYF. The CDR3 DNA reads as TGCAGCGTTTGGGACAGGGGAGTTAGCGAGCAGTACTTC.

The chain uses TRBV5-1 and TRBJ2-7; D possibly uses TRBD1 or TRBD2 (6 bases each). Trimming pared 3 bases from V and 3 bases from J, leaving 16 bases between. CDR3 length: 15 amino acids. Germline lookup yields CDR1 SGHRS and CDR2 YFSETQ. In DNA, the CDR3 is TGCGCCAGCAGCTCCACGGGGGCCACCTTCTACGAGCAGTACTTC. It is translated as CASSSTGATFYEQYF.

This clone was seen more than once but under ten times. V gene TRBV7-9 combines with J gene TRBJ2-7, with D perhaps matching TRBD2 (5 bases). CDR1 and CDR2 (germline): SEHNR, FQNEAQ (reference sequence). CDR3 length: 13 residues. V dropped 4 bases and J dropped 2 bases, with 9 bases sitting between them. CDR3 in DNA: TGTGCCAGCAGCTCCCCCGGGACCTACGAGCAGTACTTC. Amino acids: CASSSPGTYEQYF.

The chain uses TRBV19 and TRBJ2-3, with 7 bases fitting TRBD1. Germline assignment: CDR1 LNHDA and CDR2 SQIVND (reference sequence). With V trimmed by 3 bases and J by 3 bases, 3 bases remained unmatched. This CDR3 has 14 amino acids. The CDR3 DNA follows: TGTGCCAGTAGTATCGCAGGGGGAACAGATACGCAGTATTTT. It is translated as CASSIAGGTDTQYF.

The chain links TRBV5-4 to TRBJ1-1; TRBD1 aligns across 11 bases. J was trimmed by 3 bases and V by 4 bases; bases with no gene match: 5. Germline V gene sequence: CDR1 SGHNT, CDR2 YYREEE (reference sequence). CDR3 length: 15 residues. This CDR3 reads CASSLGQGAYTEAFF. The CDR3 DNA reads TGTGCCAGCAGCCTAGGACAGGGGGCATACACTGAAGCTTTCTTT.

This chain joins TRBV2 and TRBJ2-1; 12 nucleotides align to TRBD2. Germline V gene sequence: CDR1 SNHLY, CDR2 FYNNEI. V was clipped by 4 bases and J by 6 bases; unmatched bases: 4. CDR3 size: 15 residues. The CDR3 sequence: CASSVETSGSNEQFF. CDR3 coding DNA: TGTGCCAGCAGTGTGGAGACTAGCGGGAGCAATGAGCAGTTCTTC.

The genes are TRBV30 and TRBJ2-1; D is undetermined. Per the germline V gene, CDR1 is GTSNPN and CDR2 is SVGIG (reference sequence). The CDR3 runs 11 residues. The V end lost 0 bases, the J end lost 8 bases, and 5 bases lay between the germline ends. The CDR3 region has the DNA TGTGCCTGGAGTGTAAACTATGAGCAGTTCTTC. This sequence encodes CAWSVNYEQFF.